This T cell receptor (beta chain) stems from a study of T cells expressing NK-cell markers. Findings and limits, study-wide: Dominant NKG2C+ clonotypes in six donors made up roughly 1.0-8% of CD8+ T cells.

Germline assignment: CDR1 LNHDA and CDR2 SQIVND (reference sequence). The CDR3 has 13 amino acids. Details on this clonotype: Its antigen is still unknown.

TCRdb re-called the 5' RACE reads and shows each CDR3 protein once, DNA omitted. The sample table sets out some 190,000 distinct CDR3 sequences. The clonotype comes from a man between 18 and 69 years old in good health. The chain is built from TRBV19 and TRBJ1-2; as DNA is missing, the TRBD1 call by TCRdb cannot be tested. Material for sequencing was blood T cells: a sorted CD56 or NKG2C T cell subset, CD4+ or CD8+ T cells, or bulk PBMC T cells (not recorded which). CDR3 amino acids: CASSPRDSEGYTF.